This T cell receptor beta chain emerged from a study of cytomegalovirus exposure and HLA in healthy donors. Study at large: As released early, the data held around 80 million unique TCRs from HLA-typed donors.

This clone occurred once. The antigen remains undetermined. Study-wide results and limits: Among TCR sequences, most were rare, though some public TCRs appeared in many donors.

The V gene's germline CDR1 is SGHNT and CDR2 YYREEE (reference sequence). The CDR3 consists of 16 residues. J lost 6 bases, V lost 4 bases, and 15 bases had no gene match. PCR used 60 Vbeta primers and 13 Jbeta primers. Here immunoSEQ multiplex PCR was the method, and the copy in TCRdb shows in-frame clones only, minus some. The profile shows roughly 290,000 clones, 80% of them singletons. The chain combines TRBV5-4 with TRBJ2-7; 8 nucleotides agree with TRBD2. The sample was PBMCs. This clonotype was sampled from a girl aged 2 to 9 in good health and CMV-seronegative. Written as DNA, the CDR3 is TGTGCCAGCAGCCCGACCCCGGGACTAGACATTCGCGAGCAGTACTTC. This gives the protein CASSPTPGLDIREQYF.